This is a list of T cell receptor beta chains from one sample in a study of OX40 agonist ivuxolimab in advanced cancers. Libraries were prepared by immunoSEQ multiplex PCR; TCRdb keeps only in-frame clonotypes and omits some of them. The sample carries 30,000 to 40,000 clones, about four fifths recorded once. Sequenced material: CD4+ or CD8+ T cells sorted from blood, taken in a trial of the OX40 agonist ivuxolimab. The receptors shown here come from an adult with an advanced solid tumor such as melanoma, head and neck, liver or kidney cancer. The CDR3 runs from the conserved cysteine through the conserved F or W. The D gene is left open where the match is weak. The size of a clone is reported for some rows only, either as once, few or many, or as a class for expanded clones.

d_call | clone_size | j_call | v_call | cdr3_nt | cdr3_aa
TRBD2 | - | TRBJ2-2 | TRBV29-1 | TGCAGCGGCCGTAGCGGGAGCGTTACCGGGGAGCTGTTTTTT | CSGRSGSVTGELFF
- | once | TRBJ2-5 | TRBV2 | TGTGCCAGCAGTGAACGATTGCAGCAAGAGACCCAGTACTTC | CASSERLQQETQYF
- | - | TRBJ2-2 | TRBV6-1 | TGTGCCAGCAGGGGGCAGGCGAACACCGGGGAGCTGTTTTTT | CASRGQANTGELFF
TRBD2 | - | TRBJ2-7 | TRBV10-2 | TGCGCCAGCCGACTAGCAGGCGAGCAGTACTTC | CASRLAGEQYF
- | - | TRBJ2-3 | TRBV10-2 | TGCGCCAGCAGTGATTCGGCGGGGAGAGCAGATACGCAGTATTTT | CASSDSAGRADTQYF
- | few | TRBJ2-1 | TRBV29-1 | TGCAGCGTGAGGGAACTGGGATCCTACAATGAGCAGTTCTTC | CSVRELGSYNEQFF
- | - | TRBJ2-5 | TRBV15 | TGTGCCACCAGTATGGAAAGGAGGGCCCAGTACTTC | CATSMERRAQYF
TRBD1 | - | TRBJ2-2 | TRBV10-2 | TGCGCCAGCAGGCCTGACAGGGAAGGCACCGGGGAGCTGTTTTTT | CASRPDREGTGELFF
- | - | TRBJ1-5 | TRBV6-4 | TGTGCCAGCCACCAAACCAGGCGTTCTCGTCAGCCCCAGCATTTT | CASHQTRRSRQPQHF
TRBD1 | once | TRBJ1-5 | TRBV7-2 | TGTGCCAGCAGACTGACAGGGAATAATCAGCCCCAGCATTTT | CASRLTGNNQPQHF
- | - | TRBJ1-2 | TRBV11-2 | TGTGCCAGCAGCTCCGGACAGGGCTACACCTTC | CASSSGQGYTF
- | - | TRBJ2-4 | TRBV6-4 | TGTGCCAGCGCAGGCCCGGACCTAGCCAAAAACATTCAGTACTTC | CASAGPDLAKNIQYF
- | - | TRBJ2-7 | TRBV7-3 | TGTGCCAGCAGCCACCCGAGCGCCTACGAGCAGTACTTC | CASSHPSAYEQYF
- | few | TRBJ1-5 | TRBV6-1 | TGTGCCAGCAGTGACCCCTCTATTCGGACCAGTGATCGGCAGCCCCAGCATTTT | CASSDPSIRTSDRQPQHF
- | - | TRBJ2-3 | TRBV6-6 | TGTGCCAGCAGTACCGGGGCAGATACGCAGTATTTT | CASSTGADTQYF
- | - | TRBJ2-7 | TRBV12-2 | TGTGCAAGTCGCCCAGCCTGGGGGCTGGAGGACGAGCAGTACTTC | CASRPAWGLEDEQYF
TRBD1 | - | TRBJ1-5 | TRBV6-5 | TGTGCCAGCAGTTACCGGGGACAGAGCAATCAGCCCCAGCATTTT | CASSYRGQSNQPQHF
- | once | TRBJ1-3 | TRBV30 | TGTGCCTGTTTTCGCCAGGCCGGGGACACCATATATTTT | CACFRQAGDTIYF
TRBD1 | once | TRBJ2-7 | TRBV16 | TGTGCCAGCAGCCTTGACAGGGGCTACGAGCAGTACTTC | CASSLDRGYEQYF
TRBD1 | - | TRBJ2-7 | TRBV7-8 | TGTGCCAGCAGCTACCCGGGACAGGGGAGCGAGCAGTACTTC | CASSYPGQGSEQYF
- | - | TRBJ2-7 | TRBV19 | TGTGCCAGTAGGAAGGGACTCTCCTACGAGCAGTACTTC | CASRKGLSYEQYF
TRBD2 | - | TRBJ2-7 | TRBV7-2 | TGTGCCAGCAGGAAGCGGGGGAACTACGAGCAGTACTTC | CASRKRGNYEQYF
- | - | TRBJ2-1 | TRBV6-1 | TGTGCCAGCAGCCTGGACAGTCGAGGCAATGAGCAGTTCTTC | CASSLDSRGNEQFF
- | few | TRBJ1-4 | TRBV6-1 | TGTGCCAGCAGCGCCGGACAGTCGGGTGAAAAACTGTTTTTT | CASSAGQSGEKLFF
TRBD1 | - | TRBJ2-7 | TRBV2 | TGTGCCAGCAGTGAAGGGATTCGGGACAGGGGGGAGCAGTACTTC | CASSEGIRDRGEQYF
- | - | TRBJ2-5 | TRBV10-1 | TGCGCCAGCAGTGCGACAGTCCAAGAGACCCAGTACTTC | CASSATVQETQYF
- | - | TRBJ1-1 | TRBV7-9 | TGTGCCAGCAGCCCGCCTACTAGAAGACTGAACACTGAAGCTTTCTTT | CASSPPTRRLNTEAFF
- | - | TRBJ2-1 | TRBV6-6 | TGTGCCAGCAGCCTCGACACTGAGCAGTTCTTC | CASSLDTEQFF
TRBD1 | - | TRBJ1-5 | TRBV27 | TGTGCCAGCAGTTCCTTGGACAGGAGGAATCAGCCCCAGCATTTT | CASSSLDRRNQPQHF
- | - | TRBJ2-4 | TRBV5-1 | TGCGCCAGCAGCTCCACCGGGGTGGCCAAAAACATTCAGTACTTC | CASSSTGVAKNIQYF
TRBD1 | - | TRBJ2-7 | TRBV7-8 | TGTGCCAGCAGCTTAGGGATCCGGGGGACAGGGTATTCTTACGAGCAGTACTTC | CASSLGIRGTGYSYEQYF
- | - | TRBJ1-1 | TRBV9 | TGTGCCAGCAGCGTAAGAGGGGGGATCAACACTGAAGCTTTCTTT | CASSVRGGINTEAFF
- | - | TRBJ1-2 | TRBV27 | TGTGCCAGCAGTCGTACAGGGAGCTATGGCTACACCTTC | CASSRTGSYGYTF
- | few | TRBJ2-7 | TRBV6-5 | TGTGCCAGCAGTTACTCTATTCGGGCCGAGCAGTACTTC | CASSYSIRAEQYF
TRBD1 | few | TRBJ1-5 | TRBV6-5 | TGTGCCAGCAGGCGGGACAGGGCTCAGCCCCAGCATTTT | CASRRDRAQPQHF
TRBD1 | - | TRBJ2-5 | TRBV5-4 | TGTGCCAGCAGCCTGGACAGGCAAGAGACCCAGTACTTC | CASSLDRQETQYF
- | - | TRBJ2-1 | TRBV27 | TGTGCCAGCAGAGTTTATAGCAGTTCGAATGAGCAGTTCTTC | CASRVYSSSNEQFF
- | - | TRBJ2-7 | TRBV14 | TGTGCCAGCAGCCAACCAGGGGCAGACCCGAGGCGCGAGCAGTACTTC | CASSQPGADPRREQYF
TRBD1 | - | TRBJ1-2 | TRBV11-2 | TGTGCCAGCAGCGAGGACAGGGGGGAGGATGGCTACACCTTC | CASSEDRGEDGYTF
- | - | TRBJ1-3 | TRBV5-1 | TGCGCCAGCAGCTTGGACAGGCCCTACTCTGGAAACACCATATATTTT | CASSLDRPYSGNTIYF
- | - | TRBJ2-4 | TRBV28 | TGTGCCAGCAGTTCCGCATTTTTGGAAAGCGCGTCCAAAAACATTCAGTACTTC | CASSSAFLESASKNIQYF
- | - | TRBJ1-2 | TRBV6-6 | TGTGCCAGCAGGCTCAAGTCAGGGGTTAACTATGGCTACACCTTC | CASRLKSGVNYGYTF
- | - | TRBJ2-3 | TRBV29-1 | TGCAGCGTTGGGAGGGGAGCCACAGATACGCAGTATTTT | CSVGRGATDTQYF
- | - | TRBJ2-1 | TRBV5-1 | TGCGCCAGCAGCCCCGACAGTTACAATGAGCAGTTCTTC | CASSPDSYNEQFF
- | - | TRBJ2-5 | TRBV7-9 | TGTGCCAGCAGCTTAGGAGGGGGCCAAGAGACCCAGTACTTC | CASSLGGGQETQYF
- | - | TRBJ2-7 | TRBV7-9 | TGTGCCAGCAGCTTCCTTACCTACGAGCAGTACTTC | CASSFLTYEQYF
- | once | TRBJ1-2 | TRBV7-3 | TGTGCCAGCAGCTCCCAAGCAGGAGCTAACTATGGCTACACCTTC | CASSSQAGANYGYTF
TRBD1 | - | TRBJ2-5 | TRBV5-1 | TGCGCCAGCAGCGAGACAGGGGCGACAGGGGCGGTGGGGGAGACCCAGTACTTC | CASSETGATGAVGETQYF
- | - | TRBJ2-1 | TRBV23-1 | TGCGCCAGCAGTCACCCTCGCCGGGGGCCGGATAGTGAGCAGTTCTTC | CASSHPRRGPDSEQFF
- | - | TRBJ2-7 | TRBV7-6 | TGTGCCAGCAGCTCAGCGCGGTCCTACGAGCAGTACTTC | CASSSARSYEQYF
TRBD2 | - | TRBJ2-7 | TRBV11-2 | TGTGCCAGCAGTCTTCCCCCTTCGAGTCGGGAGGGCGATTTACGAGAGCAGTACTTC | CASSLPPSSREGDLREQYF
- | - | TRBJ1-6 | TRBV6-5 | TGTGCCAGCAAGGATTCTGCGAGCTCACCCCTCCACTTT | CASKDSASSPLHF
TRBD2 | - | TRBJ2-3 | TRBV7-3 | TGTGCCAGCAGCCCATGGACTAGCGGGGAGGGGACAGATACGCAGTATTTT | CASSPWTSGEGTDTQYF
TRBD1 | - | TRBJ2-1 | TRBV6-1 | TGTGCCAGTCGGTCACCGGGACAGGGGGCCAATGAGCAGTTCTTC | CASRSPGQGANEQFF